The rows below give T cell receptor beta chains drawn from one sample of a study of T cells in Graves' hyperthyroidism and ophthalmopathy. One entry per CDR3 protein results from TCRdb running MiXCR on the multiplex PCR reads. The data contain 360,000 or so distinct CDR3 sequences, about a fifth of them singletons. Sequencing used blood. The receptors were sampled from a woman between 18 and 30 years old with Graves' hyperthyroidism. CDR3s include the opening cysteine and the closing phenylalanine or tryptophan. The D gene is left open where the match is weak. Size is omitted from some rows. Given values are once, few, many or a class for expanded clones.

>.|TRBJ2-7|TRBV7-9|TRBD1
CASSFRQGISYEQYF
TGTGCCAGCAGTTTTAGACAGGGCATATCCTACGAGCAGTACTTC
>many|TRBJ2-5|TRBV12-3/TRBV12-4|TRBD2
CASTSGGSDPETQYF
TGTGCCAGCACCTCGGGGGGGTCCGATCCAGAGACCCAGTACTTC
>many|TRBJ2-7|TRBV11-2|TRBD1
CASSPVLDRGYEQYF
TGTGCCAGCAGCCCCGTTCTGGACAGGGGCTACGAGCAGTACTTC
>many|TRBJ2-4|TRBV6-1|.
CASSEFPSGIKYF
TGTGCCAGCAGTGAGTTCCCCTCGGGTATCAAGTACTTC
>many|TRBJ1-5|TRBV7-8|.
CASSSRAGNQPQHF
TGTGCCAGCAGCTCAAGGGCAGGCAATCAGCCCCAGCATTTT
>many|TRBJ1-1|TRBV10-2|.
CASSDDRGSGEAFF
TGCGCCAGCAGTGACGATAGGGGCAGTGGCGAAGCTTTCTTT
>.|TRBJ2-4|TRBV27|.
CASSRTLGTIKYF
TGTGCCAGCAGTCGTACCCTAGGGACCATTAAGTACTTC
>many|TRBJ1-1|TRBV12-3/TRBV12-4|.
CASSLIGNTEAFF
TGTGCCAGCAGTTTAATAGGCAACACTGAAGCTTTCTTT
>.|TRBJ1-5|TRBV6-2/TRBV6-3|TRBD1
CASSTPGQGARVSNQPQHF
TGTGCCAGCAGCACACCGGGACAGGGGGCGAGGGTTAGTAATCAGCCCCAGCATTTT
>.|TRBJ2-7|TRBV28|TRBD2
CASAGTSGAYEQYF
TGTGCCAGCGCAGGGACTAGCGGGGCCTACGAGCAGTACTTC
>.|TRBJ1-5|TRBV7-2|.
CASSLALKGNQPQHF
TGTGCCAGCAGCTTAGCGCTAAAGGGCAATCAGCCCCAGCATTTT
>few|TRBJ1-1|TRBV5-1|TRBD1
CASSLRWTGATEAFF
TGCGCCAGCAGCCTACGCTGGACAGGGGCCACTGAAGCTTTCTTT
>many|TRBJ2-2|TRBV28|TRBD2
CASSPSGGAKVGELFF
TGTGCCAGCAGCCCAAGCGGGGGGGCCAAAGTCGGGGAGCTGTTTTTT
>many|TRBJ1-1|TRBV10-3|TRBD1
CATTRTGGTEAFF
TGTGCCACCACCCGGACAGGCGGGACTGAAGCTTTCTTT
>many|TRBJ1-3|TRBV12-3/TRBV12-4|TRBD1
CASRGQGLPGNTIYF
TGTGCCAGCAGGGGACAGGGCTTGCCTGGAAACACCATATATTTT
>many|TRBJ1-1|TRBV6-1|.
CASSVTGLQEAFF
TGTGCCAGCAGTGTAACAGGGTTGCAGGAAGCTTTCTTT
>few|TRBJ2-2|TRBV7-9|.
CASSLQQGGLFF
TGTGCCAGCAGCTTACAGCAGGGAGGGCTGTTTTTT
>many|TRBJ2-7|TRBV6-1|TRBD1
CASIPGQGSYEQYF
TGTGCCAGCATTCCGGGACAGGGCTCCTACGAGCAGTACTTC
>many|TRBJ2-6|TRBV6-5|.
CASSYSYRGANVLTF
TGTGCCAGCAGTTACTCCTATCGTGGGGCCAACGTCCTGACTTTC
>few|TRBJ1-1|TRBV6-5|.
CASSLGGAFEAFF
TGTGCCAGCAGTTTGGGGGGGGCATTTGAAGCTTTCTTT
>few|TRBJ2-7|TRBV3-1|.
CASSPGPTPVSYEQYF
TGTGCCAGCAGCCCCGGTCCCACCCCCGTCTCCTACGAGCAGTACTTC
>many|TRBJ1-5|TRBV28|.
CASKGLTRPQHF
TGTGCCAGCAAGGGTTTGACGAGGCCCCAGCATTTT
>.|TRBJ2-3|TRBV6-5|TRBD1
CASSFLTGDIDTQYF
TGTGCCAGCAGTTTTCTCACAGGGGATATAGATACGCAGTATTTT
>many|TRBJ1-5|TRBV6-2/TRBV6-3|.
CASSSDRGGQPQHF
TGTGCCAGCAGTTCGGACAGAGGAGGACAGCCCCAGCATTTT
>.|TRBJ1-1|TRBV12-3/TRBV12-4|TRBD1
CASRQTGETEAFF
TGTGCCAGCAGGCAAACAGGGGAAACTGAAGCTTTCTTT
>many|TRBJ2-3|TRBV28|.
CASSYTLDTQYF
TGTGCCAGCAGTTATACTTTGGATACGCAGTATTTT
>many|TRBJ2-7|TRBV24-1|TRBD2
CATSDAGGSYEQYF
TGTGCCACCAGTGACGCGGGGGGCAGCTACGAGCAGTACTTC
>many|TRBJ1-5|TRBV2|.
CASPRDGQANQPQHF
TGTGCCAGTCCTAGGGATGGGCAGGCCAATCAGCCCCAGCATTTT
>.|TRBJ2-5|TRBV6-5|.
CASSLQGRVETQYF
TGTGCCAGCAGTTTACAGGGCCGCGTAGAGACCCAGTACTTC
>many|TRBJ2-5|TRBV24-1|.
CATEQGIRETQYF
TGTGCCACCGAACAGGGAATCCGAGAGACCCAGTACTTC
>many|TRBJ1-1|TRBV13|.
CASSPDGGNTEAFF
TGTGCCAGCAGCCCGGACGGAGGGAACACTGAAGCTTTCTTT
>.|TRBJ1-1|TRBV28|TRBD1
CASSPAGQGITEAFF
TGTGCCAGCAGCCCAGCGGGACAGGGTATCACTGAAGCTTTCTTT
>many|TRBJ2-5|TRBV14|.
CASSPLALQETQYF
TGTGCCAGCAGCCCGCTAGCGTTACAAGAGACCCAGTACTTC
>many|TRBJ1-5|TRBV6-1|.
CASSDTLSAQHF
TGTGCCAGCAGTGACACCCTCTCAGCCCAGCATTTT
>many|TRBJ1-2|TRBV12-3/TRBV12-4|.
CASTRGPAGRYGYTF
TGTGCCAGCACTCGGGGGCCGGCCGGTCGCTATGGCTACACCTTC
>many|TRBJ1-5|TRBV6-1|.
CASRQQGRDQPQHF
TGTGCCAGCAGGCAACAGGGTAGAGATCAGCCCCAGCATTTT
>few|TRBJ2-2|TRBV30|.
CASRTANTGELFF
TGTGCCTCCCGGACGGCGAACACCGGGGAGCTGTTTTTT
>many|TRBJ1-1|TRBV20-1|TRBD1
CSAKTLTGGWRNTEAFF
TGCAGTGCTAAGACGCTTACAGGGGGCTGGAGAAACACTGAAGCTTTCTTT
>many|TRBJ1-3|TRBV28|.
CASSLPGGGLVPGNTIYF
TGTGCCAGCAGTCTCCCAGGTGGGGGACTGGTCCCAGGAAACACCATATATTTT
>many|TRBJ2-5|TRBV12-3/TRBV12-4|.
CASSPGQAQETQYF
TGTGCCAGCAGTCCGGGGCAGGCCCAAGAGACCCAGTACTTC
>.|TRBJ2-2|TRBV19|.
CASSISGDPGELFF
TGTGCCAGTAGTATATCGGGGGACCCCGGGGAGCTGTTTTTT
>many|TRBJ1-3|TRBV4-1|.
CASTLLPVRGNTIYF
TGCGCCAGCACCCTCCTACCTGTGAGGGGAAACACCATATATTTT
>many|TRBJ1-1|TRBV6-1|.
CASSEPLTEAFF
TGTGCCAGCAGTGAACCCCTCACTGAAGCTTTCTTT
>.|TRBJ2-2|TRBV3-1|TRBD1
CASSHRQGIIGELFF
TGTGCCAGCAGCCATCGACAGGGTATTATCGGGGAGCTGTTTTTT
>many|TRBJ1-1|TRBV12-3/TRBV12-4|.
CASSLARGRVTEAFF
TGTGCCAGCAGTTTAGCGAGGGGCAGGGTCACTGAAGCTTTCTTT
>few|TRBJ2-5|TRBV20-1|.
CSARDWISLQETQYF
TGCAGTGCTAGAGATTGGATTAGCCTACAAGAGACCCAGTACTTC
>.|TRBJ1-5|TRBV6-2/TRBV6-3|TRBD1
CASSSRTGWDISNQPQHF
TGTGCCAGCAGCTCCCGGACAGGGTGGGATATCAGCAATCAGCCCCAGCATTTT
>many|TRBJ1-2|TRBV7-9|.
CASSLAWDAHRGYTF
TGTGCCAGCAGCTTAGCCTGGGACGCACACCGGGGCTACACCTTC
>.|TRBJ1-2|TRBV4-1|TRBD1
CASSQEAQDRGYGYTF
TGCGCCAGCAGCCAAGAGGCCCAAGACAGGGGCTATGGCTACACCTTC
>many|TRBJ2-7|TRBV5-1|.
CASSFGLTDEQYF
TGCGCCAGCAGCTTTGGGTTGACGGACGAGCAGTACTTC